This is a list of T cell receptor beta chains from one sample in a study of monozygotic twins with inflammatory bowel disease. Following a re-call of the 5' RACE reads, TCRdb has one entry per CDR3 protein and lacks DNA. Recorded for this sample: about 160,000 distinct CDR3 sequences. Sequencing was done on a sample of blood. The source of these receptors is a human donor with ulcerative colitis or Crohn's disease, or a healthy co-twin of an affected twin (not recorded which). Each CDR3 is given with its conserved first and last residue.

>TRBJ1-2|TRBV7-2
CASSLPKYGYTF
>TRBJ1-4|TRBV5-1
CASSLEITEKLFF
>TRBJ2-1|TRBV6-2/TRBV6-3
CASSYEGLTQFF
>TRBJ2-7|TRBV6-6
CASTLGTAIQGRYF
>TRBJ1-1|TRBV30
CAWSSSDYTEAFF
>TRBJ2-7|TRBV28
CASSLFTRLAGGEAYEQYF
>TRBJ2-7|TRBV24-1
CATSDLQDRDRDYEQYF
>TRBJ2-3|TRBV19
CASSVARTDTQYF
>TRBJ2-1|TRBV12-3/TRBV12-4
CASSLGSSRSSYNEQFF
>TRBJ2-7|TRBV5-1
CASRKDSLSYEQYF
>TRBJ2-2|TRBV29-1
CSVESDAGELFF
>TRBJ2-2|TRBV4-1
CASSRQTNTGELFF
>TRBJ2-7|TRBV19
CASSPYSGNYEQYF
>TRBJ2-7|TRBV7-9
CASSLEIGEQYF
>TRBJ2-1|TRBV29-1
CSVAVAGGDNKQFF
>TRBJ2-7|TRBV10-3
CAIGVPGAYEQYF
>TRBJ2-1|TRBV3-1
CASSQDAGEVVEQFF
>TRBJ1-1|TRBV13
CASSFGEGENLEAFF
>TRBJ1-1|TRBV6-2/TRBV6-3
CATRDSTRLEAFF
>TRBJ2-4|TRBV20-1
CSAQGLAGLAKNIQYF
>TRBJ1-2|TRBV4-3
CASSQDLAGQGEGYTF
>TRBJ2-3|TRBV18
CASSPEGKDTQYF
>TRBJ2-7|TRBV11-2
CASSPTSSHEQYF
>TRBJ2-7|TRBV11-2
CASSLGAVDSYEQYF
>TRBJ1-1|TRBV11-3
CASSLDGRGGSTEAFF
>TRBJ2-7|TRBV4-2
CASSPSQGPHEQYF
>TRBJ2-6|TRBV11-3
CASSQADAGVLTF
>TRBJ2-1|TRBV29-1
CSVGTSGRIGEQFF